This entry features one T cell receptor (beta chain) sequence. This sample was included in a study of blood T cell repertoires in COVID-19. Turning to the study itself: The cDNA or gDNA used as material had been derived from T cells, B-cell-depleted T cells, or PBMCs.

V lost 5 bases and J 7 bases, leaving 11 bases between the germline ends. This CDR3 has 13 amino acids. The germline CDR1 and CDR2 sequences are SGHTA and FQGTGA. The authors' processing: Estimation of nucleated cell counts relied on the amplification of reference gene primers. Measured with immunoSEQ multiplex PCR; TCRdb has only the in-frame clones, and not every one. That table supplies the V and J calls and clone size; D and trimming were determined from the DNA. The table shows approximately 260,000 clones, with 89% occurring only once. The sequence derives from a man between 45 and 60 years old with acute or convalescent COVID-19. The chain recombines TRBV7-3 with TRBJ2-2; tentative D call: TRBD2 (6 bases). Specimen: peripheral blood. The CDR3 region is CASSPGGVGELFF. DNA of the CDR3: TGTGCCAGCAGCCCCGGGGGTGTCGGGGAGCTGTTTTTT.